This TCR beta chain came from a study of T-cell reconstitution after alpha-beta-depleted transplantation in children. J gave up 0 bases and V 0 bases, and 10 bases lay outside the gene matches. CDR1 is LGHNA, CDR2 YSLEER, per germline. CDR3 size: 19 residues. Unique molecular identifiers were incorporated during preparation of the TCRbeta library. MiXCR, run by TCRdb on the PCR reads, gives a single entry per CDR3 protein. In the table there are about 280,000 distinct CDR3 sequences, 11% of which are singletons. This clonotype came up many times. V is TRBV4-3 and J is TRBJ2-4, with 8 bases aligning to TRBD2. This sequence was found in a male patient aged 2-10 years who had a stem cell transplant for chronic granulomatous disease, so the T cells may come from the graft donor. The source material was peripheral blood, sampled 180 days after TCRalphabeta/CD19-depleted stem cell transplant. The CDR3 region is CASSQEGGSGVLAKNIQYF. The CDR3 bases are TGCGCCAGCAGCCAAGAAGGTGGTAGCGGGGTGTTAGCCAAAAACATTCAGTACTTC.